This is a list of T cell receptor beta chains from one sample in a study of technical replicates of blood from a handful of donors. The data were produced by immunoSEQ multiplex PCR, yet TCRdb's version contains in-frame clones alone and is incomplete. The repertoire holds around 78,000 clones, 94% seen once, with around 0.25% in the top ten. Material for sequencing was T cells isolated from PBMCs. Receptors were obtained from a human donor in good health. CDR3s leave out the opening cysteine and the closing phenylalanine or tryptophan.

j_call	v_call	cdr3_aa
TRBJ1-2	TRBV27	ASSQTTGSNYGYT
TRBJ2-1	TRBV10-2	ASQLARTVNEQF
TRBJ2-2	TRBV30	AWSAPYGAGGELF
TRBJ1-1	TRBV7-9	ASSLAHAGNTEAF
TRBJ2-5	TRBV7-8	ASIRGLGNQETQY
TRBJ2-7	TRBV5-1	ASSYGSQAYYEQY
TRBJ2-7	TRBV7-9	ASSSQTGTEQY
TRBJ1-2	TRBV5-1	ASSWTGANYGYT
TRBJ1-5	TRBV27	ASSFRSGSNQPQH
TRBJ1-1	TRBV28	ASGNPGLGNTEAF
TRBJ2-5	TRBV4-1	ASSQDIMAAGGLPMRETQY
TRBJ2-3	TRBV6-5	ASSRGTDTQY
TRBJ2-5	TRBV30	AWSVLTGGTQY
TRBJ1-5	TRBV2	ASSDVALNQPQH
TRBJ2-2	TRBV25-1	ASSGTIGTGTNTGELF
TRBJ1-6	TRBV6-5	ASSYSQGGYNSPLH
TRBJ1-2	TRBV29-1	SVRWTGAPYGYT
TRBJ1-2	TRBV28	ASSLWTAGRDGYT
TRBJ1-5	TRBV5-1	ASSLAGQGQPQH
TRBJ2-2	TRBV5-6	ASSSHRGSYTGELF
TRBJ2-5	TRBV6-5	ASSYSAGIRETQY
TRBJ1-2	TRBV6-5	ASSFRQGANYGYT
TRBJ2-4	TRBV27	ASRTGRLGENIQY
TRBJ1-1	TRBV6-6	ASSQTGGGTEAF
TRBJ1-5	TRBV28	ASGGVDNQPQH
TRBJ2-7	TRBV10-1	ASSDSTGPSEQY
TRBJ1-2	TRBV6-5	ASSYPGYYGYT
TRBJ1-1	TRBV4-1	ASSPRGANTEAF
TRBJ1-2	TRBV14	ASSHTGVHGYT
TRBJ1-1	TRBV7-2	ASSLLGVLSVNTEAF
TRBJ1-4	TRBV23-1	ASSRGINRDSTNEKLF
TRBJ2-3	TRBV30	AWSTRYTQY
TRBJ1-1	TRBV29-1	SVGQGGTEAF
TRBJ2-7	TRBV27	ASSPDRGYEQY
TRBJ1-3	TRBV7-9	ASSPTIGAGNTIY
TRBJ1-3	TRBV7-9	ASSGSGGSSGNTIY
TRBJ1-4	TRBV6-1	ASSLQQTKEKLF
TRBJ2-4	TRBV5-1	ASSPTGAKNIQY
TRBJ2-1	TRBV7-3	ASSAQGTSYNEQF
TRBJ1-2	TRBV28	ASSSGGTGTGLSYGYT
TRBJ2-1	TRBV6-6	ASRFSGLSSYNEQF
TRBJ1-1	TRBV29-1	SVRGVRAEAF
TRBJ2-7	TRBV2	ASSEVPPAAGALYEQY
TRBJ2-2	TRBV27	ASSHLAGANTGELF
TRBJ2-4	TRBV14	ASSQVHGGRNIQY
TRBJ2-1	TRBV7-2	ASSLSPVLYNEQF
TRBJ2-1	TRBV7-3	ASSLGAGGHNEQF
TRBJ1-4	TRBV25-1	ASTSTGVARKRGKLF
TRBJ1-1	TRBV28	ASSLSQGEAF
TRBJ2-7	TRBV5-6	ASASGYYEQY
TRBJ1-4	TRBV5-1	ASSLQGQGADEKLF
TRBJ2-7	TRBV29-1	SVRTGTGGNEQY
TRBJ2-1	TRBV19	ASSIGSVGQNEQF
TRBJ1-1	TRBV19	ASNGGTGVTEAF
TRBJ2-7	TRBV5-6	ASSSSTSGGPRIFSEQY